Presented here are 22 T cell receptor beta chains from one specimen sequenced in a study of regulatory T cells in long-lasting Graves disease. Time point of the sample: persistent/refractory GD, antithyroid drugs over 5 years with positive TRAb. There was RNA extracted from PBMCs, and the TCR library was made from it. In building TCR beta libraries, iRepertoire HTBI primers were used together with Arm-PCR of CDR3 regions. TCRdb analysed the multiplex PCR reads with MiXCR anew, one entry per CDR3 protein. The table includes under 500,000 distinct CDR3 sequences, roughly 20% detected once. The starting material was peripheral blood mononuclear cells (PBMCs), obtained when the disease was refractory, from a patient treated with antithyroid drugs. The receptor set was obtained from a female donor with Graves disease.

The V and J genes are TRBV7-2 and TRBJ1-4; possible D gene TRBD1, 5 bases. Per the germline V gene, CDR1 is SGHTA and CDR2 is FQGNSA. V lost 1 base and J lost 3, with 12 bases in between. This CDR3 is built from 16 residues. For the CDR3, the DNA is TGTGCCAGCAGCTTAGGGGGGGGGGAAGCTAATGAAAAACTGTTTTTT. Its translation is CASSLGGGEANEKLFF.

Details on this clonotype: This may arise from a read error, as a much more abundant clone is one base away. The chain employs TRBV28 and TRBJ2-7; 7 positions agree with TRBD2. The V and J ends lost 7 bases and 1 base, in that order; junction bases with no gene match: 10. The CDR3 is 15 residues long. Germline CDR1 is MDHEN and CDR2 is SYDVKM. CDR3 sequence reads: CASTPGGSASYEQYF. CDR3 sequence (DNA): TGTGCCAGCACCCCCGGCGGGAGTGCATCCTACGAGCAGTACTTC.

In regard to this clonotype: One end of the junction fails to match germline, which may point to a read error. CDR3 protein: CASSLVSRTKTIQYF. In nucleotides, the CDR3 is TGTGCCAGCAGCTTAGTATCAAGGACCAAAACCATTCAGTACTTC. This chain uses TRBV7-2 with TRBJ2-4; D call uncertain. The CDR3 length is 15 residues. Germline V CDR1 and CDR2: SGHTA, FQGNSA.

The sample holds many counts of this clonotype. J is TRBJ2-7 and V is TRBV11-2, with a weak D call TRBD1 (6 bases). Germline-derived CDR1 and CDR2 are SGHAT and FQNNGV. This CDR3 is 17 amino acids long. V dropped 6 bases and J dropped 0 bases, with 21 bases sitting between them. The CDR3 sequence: CASRGLQGKVTSYEQYF. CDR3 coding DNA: TGTGCCAGCAGGGGCCTACAGGGAAAAGTAACCTCCTACGAGCAGTACTTC.

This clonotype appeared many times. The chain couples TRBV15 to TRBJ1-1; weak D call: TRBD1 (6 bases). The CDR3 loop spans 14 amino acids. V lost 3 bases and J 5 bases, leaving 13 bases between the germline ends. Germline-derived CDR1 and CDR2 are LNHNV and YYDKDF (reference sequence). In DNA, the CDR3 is TGTGCCACCAGCAGCACCTACAGGGAAACTGAAGCTTTCTTT. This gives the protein CATSSTYRETEAFF.

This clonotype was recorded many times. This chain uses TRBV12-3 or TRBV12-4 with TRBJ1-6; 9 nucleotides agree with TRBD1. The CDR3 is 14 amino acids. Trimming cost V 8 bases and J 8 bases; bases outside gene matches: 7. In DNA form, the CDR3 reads TGTGCCAGCGGAGGGACAGGGAAAGATTCACCCCTCCACTTT. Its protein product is CASGGTGKDSPLHF.

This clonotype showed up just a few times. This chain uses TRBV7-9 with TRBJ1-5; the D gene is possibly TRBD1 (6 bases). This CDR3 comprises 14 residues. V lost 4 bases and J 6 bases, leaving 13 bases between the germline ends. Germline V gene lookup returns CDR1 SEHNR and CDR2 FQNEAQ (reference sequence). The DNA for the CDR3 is TGTGCCAGCAGCTCTTCAACAGGGAGTCAGCCCCAGCATTTT. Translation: CASSSSTGSQPQHF.

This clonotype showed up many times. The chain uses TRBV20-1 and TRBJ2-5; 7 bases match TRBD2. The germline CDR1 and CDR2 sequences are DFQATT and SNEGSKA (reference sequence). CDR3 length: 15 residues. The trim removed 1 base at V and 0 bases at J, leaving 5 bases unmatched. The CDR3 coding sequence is TGCAGTGCTAGAGGAGCGGGACGACACCAAGAGACCCAGTACTTC. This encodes CSARGAGRHQETQYF.

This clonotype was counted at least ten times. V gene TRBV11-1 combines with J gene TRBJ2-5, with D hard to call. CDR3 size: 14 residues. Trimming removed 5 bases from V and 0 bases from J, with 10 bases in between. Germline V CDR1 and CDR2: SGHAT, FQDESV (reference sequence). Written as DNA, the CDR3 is TGTGCCAGCAGCAGGACGGAGAACCAAGAGACCCAGTACTTC. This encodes CASSRTENQETQYF.

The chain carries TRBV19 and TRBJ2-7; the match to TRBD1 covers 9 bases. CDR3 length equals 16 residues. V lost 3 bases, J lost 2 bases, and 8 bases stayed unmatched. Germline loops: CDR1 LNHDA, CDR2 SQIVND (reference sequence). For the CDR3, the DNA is TGTGCCAGTAGTATGACCTTCCGGGACAGGGCCTACGAGCAGTACTTC. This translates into CASSMTFRDRAYEQYF.

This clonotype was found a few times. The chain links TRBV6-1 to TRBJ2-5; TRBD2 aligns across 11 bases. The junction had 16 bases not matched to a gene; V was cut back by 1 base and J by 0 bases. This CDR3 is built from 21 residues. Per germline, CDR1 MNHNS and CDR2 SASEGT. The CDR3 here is CASSEVYLAGGIFRYQETQYF. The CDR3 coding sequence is TGTGCCAGCAGTGAAGTTTATCTAGCGGGAGGAATCTTCCGGTACCAAGAGACCCAGTACTTC.

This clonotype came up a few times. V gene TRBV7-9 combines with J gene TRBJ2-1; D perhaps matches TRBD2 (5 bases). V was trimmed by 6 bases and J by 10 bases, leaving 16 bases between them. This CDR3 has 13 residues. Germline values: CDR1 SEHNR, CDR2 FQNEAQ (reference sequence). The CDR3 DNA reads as TGTGCCAGCAGTCTCCCTGTGAGGGAAGAGCAGTTCTTC. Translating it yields CASSLPVREEQFF.

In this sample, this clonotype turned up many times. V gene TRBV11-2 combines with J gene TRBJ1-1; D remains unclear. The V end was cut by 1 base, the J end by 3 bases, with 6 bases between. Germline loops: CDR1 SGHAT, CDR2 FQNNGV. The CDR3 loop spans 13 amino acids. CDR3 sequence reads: CASSLGYHTEAFF. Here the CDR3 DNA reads TGTGCCAGCAGCTTAGGGTATCACACTGAAGCTTTCTTT.

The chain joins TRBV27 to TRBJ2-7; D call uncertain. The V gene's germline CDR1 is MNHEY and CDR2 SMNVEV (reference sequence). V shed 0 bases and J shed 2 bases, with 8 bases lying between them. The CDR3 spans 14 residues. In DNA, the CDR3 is TGTGCCAGCAGTTTATCCAATGGGCCCTACGAGCAGTACTTC. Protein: CASSLSNGPYEQYF.

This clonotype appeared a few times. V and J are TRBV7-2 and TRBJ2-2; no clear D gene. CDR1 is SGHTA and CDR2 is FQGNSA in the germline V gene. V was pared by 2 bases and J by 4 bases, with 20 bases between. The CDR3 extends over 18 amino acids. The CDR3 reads CASSLTPGITWGTGELFF. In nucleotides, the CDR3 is TGTGCCAGCAGCTTAACCCCCGGCATTACATGGGGCACCGGGGAGCTGTTTTTT.

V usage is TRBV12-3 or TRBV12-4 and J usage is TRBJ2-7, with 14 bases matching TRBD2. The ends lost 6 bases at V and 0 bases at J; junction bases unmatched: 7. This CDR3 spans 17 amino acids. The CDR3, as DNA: TGTGCCAGCAGCGCCGGACTAGCGGGAGGCTTCTCCTACGAGCAGTACTTC. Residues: CASSAGLAGGFSYEQYF.

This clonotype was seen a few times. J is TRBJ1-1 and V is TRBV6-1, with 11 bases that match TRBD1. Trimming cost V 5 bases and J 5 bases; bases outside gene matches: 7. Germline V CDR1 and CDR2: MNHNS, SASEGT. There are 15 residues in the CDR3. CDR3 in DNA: TGTGCCAGCAGTAGAACGGACAGGGGGCGGACTGAAGCTTTCTTT. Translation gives CASSRTDRGRTEAFF.

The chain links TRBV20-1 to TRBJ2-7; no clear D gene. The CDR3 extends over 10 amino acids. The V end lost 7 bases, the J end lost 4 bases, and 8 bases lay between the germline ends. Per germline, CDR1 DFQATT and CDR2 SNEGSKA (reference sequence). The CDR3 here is CSGMLYEQYF. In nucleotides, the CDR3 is TGCAGTGGTATGTTGTACGAGCAGTACTTC.

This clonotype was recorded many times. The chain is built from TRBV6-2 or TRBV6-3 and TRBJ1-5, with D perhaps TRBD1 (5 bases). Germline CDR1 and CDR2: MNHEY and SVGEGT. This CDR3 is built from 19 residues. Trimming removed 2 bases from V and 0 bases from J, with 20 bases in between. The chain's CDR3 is CASSYRKDRQQYSNQPQHF. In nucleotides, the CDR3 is TGTGCCAGCAGTTACCGCAAAGATCGACAGCAGTATAGCAATCAGCCCCAGCATTTT.

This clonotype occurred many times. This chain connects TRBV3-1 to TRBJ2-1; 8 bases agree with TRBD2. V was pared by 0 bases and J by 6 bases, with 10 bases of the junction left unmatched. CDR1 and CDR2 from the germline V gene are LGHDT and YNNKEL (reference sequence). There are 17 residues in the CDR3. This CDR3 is CASSQEEYGRAGNEQFF. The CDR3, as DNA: TGTGCCAGCAGCCAAGAGGAGTACGGGAGGGCCGGCAATGAGCAGTTCTTC.

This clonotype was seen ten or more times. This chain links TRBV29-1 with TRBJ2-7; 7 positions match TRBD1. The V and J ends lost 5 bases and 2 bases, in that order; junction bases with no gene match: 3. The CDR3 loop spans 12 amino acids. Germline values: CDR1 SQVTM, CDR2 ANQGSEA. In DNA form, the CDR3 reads TGCAGCGTTCAACAGGGGACCTACGAGCAGTACTTC. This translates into CSVQQGTYEQYF.

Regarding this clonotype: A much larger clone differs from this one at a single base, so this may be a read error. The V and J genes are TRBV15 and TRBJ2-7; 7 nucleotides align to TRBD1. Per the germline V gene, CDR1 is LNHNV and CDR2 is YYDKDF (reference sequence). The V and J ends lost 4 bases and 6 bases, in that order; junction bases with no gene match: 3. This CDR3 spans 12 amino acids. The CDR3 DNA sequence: TGTGCCACCAGCAAGACAGGGTGCGAGCAGTACTTC. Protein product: CATSKTGCEQYF.